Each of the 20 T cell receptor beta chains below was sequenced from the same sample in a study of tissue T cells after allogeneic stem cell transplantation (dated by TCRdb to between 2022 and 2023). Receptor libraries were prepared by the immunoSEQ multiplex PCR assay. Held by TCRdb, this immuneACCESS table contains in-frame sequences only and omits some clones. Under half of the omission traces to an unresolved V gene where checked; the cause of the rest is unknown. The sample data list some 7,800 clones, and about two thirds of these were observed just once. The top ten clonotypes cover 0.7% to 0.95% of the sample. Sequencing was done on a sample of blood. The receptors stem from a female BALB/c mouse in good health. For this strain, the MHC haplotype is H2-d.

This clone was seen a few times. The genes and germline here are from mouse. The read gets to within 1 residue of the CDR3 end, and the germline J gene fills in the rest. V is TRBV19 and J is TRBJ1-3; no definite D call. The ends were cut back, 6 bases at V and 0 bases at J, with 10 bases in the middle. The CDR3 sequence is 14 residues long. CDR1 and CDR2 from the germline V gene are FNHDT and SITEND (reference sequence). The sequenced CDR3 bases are TGTGCCAGCACGGAGGAAAATTCTGGAAATACGCTCTAT. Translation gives CASTEENSGNTLY. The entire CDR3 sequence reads CASTEENSGNTLYF.

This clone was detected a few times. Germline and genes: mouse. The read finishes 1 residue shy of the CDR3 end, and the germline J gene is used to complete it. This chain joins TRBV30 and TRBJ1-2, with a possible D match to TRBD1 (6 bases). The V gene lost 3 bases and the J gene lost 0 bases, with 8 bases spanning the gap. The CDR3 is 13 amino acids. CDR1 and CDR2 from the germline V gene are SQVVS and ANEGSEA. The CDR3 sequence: CSSSGQPNSDYTF. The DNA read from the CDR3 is TGTAGTTCTAGCGGACAGCCAAACTCCGACTACACC.

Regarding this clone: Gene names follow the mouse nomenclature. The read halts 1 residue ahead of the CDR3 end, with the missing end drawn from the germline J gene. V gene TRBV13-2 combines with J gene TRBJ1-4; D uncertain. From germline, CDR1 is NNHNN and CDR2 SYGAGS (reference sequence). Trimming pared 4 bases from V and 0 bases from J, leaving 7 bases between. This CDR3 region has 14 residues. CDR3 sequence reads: CASGHSISNERLFF. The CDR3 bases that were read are TGTGCCAGCGGTCACTCTATTTCCAACGAAAGATTATTT.

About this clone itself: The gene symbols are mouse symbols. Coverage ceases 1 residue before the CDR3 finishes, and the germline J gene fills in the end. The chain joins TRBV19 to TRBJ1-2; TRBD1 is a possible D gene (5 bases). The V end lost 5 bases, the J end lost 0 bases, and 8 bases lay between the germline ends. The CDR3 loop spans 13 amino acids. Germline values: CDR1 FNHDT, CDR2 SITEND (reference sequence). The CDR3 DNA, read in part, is TGTGCCAGCAGGCCGACAGCAAACTCCGACTACACC. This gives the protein CASRPTANSDYT. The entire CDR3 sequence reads CASRPTANSDYTF.

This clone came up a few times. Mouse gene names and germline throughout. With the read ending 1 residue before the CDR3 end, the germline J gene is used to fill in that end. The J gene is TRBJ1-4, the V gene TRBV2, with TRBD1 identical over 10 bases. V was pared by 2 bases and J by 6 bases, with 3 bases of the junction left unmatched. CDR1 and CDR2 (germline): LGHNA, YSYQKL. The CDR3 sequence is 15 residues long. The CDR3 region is CASSQPGTGDERLFF. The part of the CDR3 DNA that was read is TGTGCCAGCAGCCAACCCGGGACAGGGGACGAAAGATTATTT.

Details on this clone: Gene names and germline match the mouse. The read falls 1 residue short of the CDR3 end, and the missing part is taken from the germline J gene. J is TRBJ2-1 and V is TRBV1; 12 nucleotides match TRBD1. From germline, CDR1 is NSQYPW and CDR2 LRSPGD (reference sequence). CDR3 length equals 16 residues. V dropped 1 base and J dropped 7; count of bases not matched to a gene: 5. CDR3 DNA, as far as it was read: TGCACCTGCAGTGCAGGGGACAGGGGGCGCTGGGCTGAGCAGTTC. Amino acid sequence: CTCSAGDRGRWAEQF. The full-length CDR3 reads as CTCSAGDRGRWAEQFF.

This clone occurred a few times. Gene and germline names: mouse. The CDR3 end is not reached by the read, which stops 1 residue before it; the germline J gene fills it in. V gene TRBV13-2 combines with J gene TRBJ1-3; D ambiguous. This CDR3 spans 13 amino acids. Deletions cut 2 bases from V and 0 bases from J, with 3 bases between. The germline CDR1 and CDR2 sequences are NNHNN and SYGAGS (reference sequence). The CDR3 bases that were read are TGTGCCAGCGGTGACAATTCTGGAAATACGCTCTAT. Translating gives CASGDNSGNTLY. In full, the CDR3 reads CASGDNSGNTLYF.

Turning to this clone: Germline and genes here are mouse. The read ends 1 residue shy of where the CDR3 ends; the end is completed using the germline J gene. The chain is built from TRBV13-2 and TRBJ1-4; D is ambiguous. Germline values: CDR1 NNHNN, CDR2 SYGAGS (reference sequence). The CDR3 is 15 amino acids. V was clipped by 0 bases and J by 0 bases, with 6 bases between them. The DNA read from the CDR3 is TGTGCCAGCGGTGATGCGATGATTTCCAACGAAAGATTATTT. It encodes CASGDAMISNERLF. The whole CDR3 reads CASGDAMISNERLFF.

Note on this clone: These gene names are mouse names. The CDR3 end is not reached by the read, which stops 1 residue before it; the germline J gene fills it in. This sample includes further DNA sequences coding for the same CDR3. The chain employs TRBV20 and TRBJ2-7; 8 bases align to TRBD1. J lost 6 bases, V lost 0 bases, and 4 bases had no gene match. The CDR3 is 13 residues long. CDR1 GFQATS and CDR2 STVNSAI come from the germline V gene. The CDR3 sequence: CGARDQGAGEQYF. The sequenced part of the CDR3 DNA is TGTGGTGCTAGGGATCAGGGGGCCGGTGAACAGTAC.

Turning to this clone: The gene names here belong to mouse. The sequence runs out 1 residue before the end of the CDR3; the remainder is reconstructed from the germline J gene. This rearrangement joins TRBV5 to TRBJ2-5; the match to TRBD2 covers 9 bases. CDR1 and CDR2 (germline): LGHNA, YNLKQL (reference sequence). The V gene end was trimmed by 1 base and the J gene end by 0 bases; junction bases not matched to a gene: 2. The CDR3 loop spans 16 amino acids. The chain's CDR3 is CASSQGLGVNQDTQYF. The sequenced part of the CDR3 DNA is TGTGCCAGCAGCCAAGGACTGGGGGTTAACCAAGACACCCAGTAC.

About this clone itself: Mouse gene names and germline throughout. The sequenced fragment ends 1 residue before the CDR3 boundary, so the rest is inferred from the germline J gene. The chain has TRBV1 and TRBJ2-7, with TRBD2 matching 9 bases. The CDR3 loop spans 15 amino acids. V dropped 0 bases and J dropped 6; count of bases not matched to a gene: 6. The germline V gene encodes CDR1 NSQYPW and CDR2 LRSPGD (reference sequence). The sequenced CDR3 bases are TGCACCTGCAGTGCAGATTTTGGGGGGGCAGTTGAACAGTAC. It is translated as CTCSADFGGAVEQY. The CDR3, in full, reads CTCSADFGGAVEQYF.

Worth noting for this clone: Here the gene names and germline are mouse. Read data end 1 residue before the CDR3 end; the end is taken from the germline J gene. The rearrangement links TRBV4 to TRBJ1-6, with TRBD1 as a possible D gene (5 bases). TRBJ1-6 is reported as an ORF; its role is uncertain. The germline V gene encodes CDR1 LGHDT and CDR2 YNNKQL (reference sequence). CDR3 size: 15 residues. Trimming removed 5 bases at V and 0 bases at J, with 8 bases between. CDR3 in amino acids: CASSRQNSYNSPLYF. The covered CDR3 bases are TGTGCCAGCAGCCGACAGAATTCCTATAATTCGCCCCTCTAC.

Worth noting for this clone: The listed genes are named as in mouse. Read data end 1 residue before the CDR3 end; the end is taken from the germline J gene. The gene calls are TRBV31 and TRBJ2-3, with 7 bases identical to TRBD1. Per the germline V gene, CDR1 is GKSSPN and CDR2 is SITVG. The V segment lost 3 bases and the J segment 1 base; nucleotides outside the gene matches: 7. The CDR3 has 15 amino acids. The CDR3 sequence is CAWSPDRAGAETLYF. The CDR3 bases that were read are TGTGCCTGGAGCCCCGACAGGGCCGGTGCAGAAACGCTGTAT.

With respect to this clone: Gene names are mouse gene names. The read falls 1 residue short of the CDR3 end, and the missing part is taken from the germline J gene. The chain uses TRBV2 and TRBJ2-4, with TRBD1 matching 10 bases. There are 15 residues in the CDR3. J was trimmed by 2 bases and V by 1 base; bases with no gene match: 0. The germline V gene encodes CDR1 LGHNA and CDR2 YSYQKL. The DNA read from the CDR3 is TGTGCCAGCAGCCAAGGACAGGGGGCTCAAAACACCTTGTAC. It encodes CASSQGQGAQNTLY. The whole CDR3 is CASSQGQGAQNTLYF.

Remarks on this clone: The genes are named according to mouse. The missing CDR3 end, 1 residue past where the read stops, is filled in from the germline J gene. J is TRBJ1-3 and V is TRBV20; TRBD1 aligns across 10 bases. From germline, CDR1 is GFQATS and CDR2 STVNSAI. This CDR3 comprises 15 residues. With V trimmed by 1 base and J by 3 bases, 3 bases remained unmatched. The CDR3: CGARVRDRGGNTLYF. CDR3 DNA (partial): TGTGGTGCTAGGGTCCGGGACAGGGGTGGAAATACGCTCTAT.

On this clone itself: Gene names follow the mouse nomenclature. Incomplete CDR3 DNA: TGCACCTGCAGTGCAGGGCAAAACTATGCTGAGCAGTTC. Residues: CTCSAGQNYAEQF. The whole CDR3 is CTCSAGQNYAEQFF. The chain joins TRBV1 to TRBJ2-1, with D hard to call. The read is 1 residue too short to cover the CDR3 end, so that end is filled in from the germline J gene. This CDR3 comprises 14 residues. Trimming pared 1 base from V and 1 base from J, leaving 5 bases between. Germline V CDR1 and CDR2: NSQYPW, LRSPGD (reference sequence).

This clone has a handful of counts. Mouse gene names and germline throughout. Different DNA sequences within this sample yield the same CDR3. The CDR3 loop is CAWSLGLGGREQYF. CDR3 DNA (partial): TGTGCCTGGAGTCTGGGACTGGGGGGGCGAGAACAGTAC. The rearrangement links TRBV31 to TRBJ2-7, with TRBD2 matching 14 bases. The missing CDR3 end, 1 residue past where the read stops, is filled in from the germline J gene. Germline lookup yields CDR1 GKSSPN and CDR2 SITVG. CDR3 length equals 14 residues. The junction had 2 bases not matched to a gene; V was cut back by 0 bases and J by 7 bases.

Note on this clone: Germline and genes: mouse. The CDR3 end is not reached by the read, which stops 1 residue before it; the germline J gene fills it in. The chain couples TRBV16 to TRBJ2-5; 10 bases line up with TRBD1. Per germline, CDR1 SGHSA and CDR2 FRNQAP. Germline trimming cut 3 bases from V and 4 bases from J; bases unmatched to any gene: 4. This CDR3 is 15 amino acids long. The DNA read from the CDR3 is TGTGCAAGCAGCTTGACCGGGACAGGGGAAGACACCCAGTAC. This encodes CASSLTGTGEDTQY. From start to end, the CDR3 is CASSLTGTGEDTQYF.

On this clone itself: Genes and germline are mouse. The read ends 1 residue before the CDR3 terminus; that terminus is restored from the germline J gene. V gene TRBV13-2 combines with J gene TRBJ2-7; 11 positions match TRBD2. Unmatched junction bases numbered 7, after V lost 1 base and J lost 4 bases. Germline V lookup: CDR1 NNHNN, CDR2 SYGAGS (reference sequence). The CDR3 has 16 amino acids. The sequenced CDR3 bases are TGTGCCAGCGGTGATCCCCTGGACTGGGGGGCATATGAACAGTAC. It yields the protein CASGDPLDWGAYEQY. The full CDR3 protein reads CASGDPLDWGAYEQYF.

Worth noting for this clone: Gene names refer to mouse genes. The part of the CDR3 DNA that was read is TGTGCCAGCAGTGATAGGACCTATGAACAGTAC. Translating it yields CASSDRTYEQY. The CDR3, in full, reads CASSDRTYEQYF. V and J are TRBV13-1 and TRBJ2-7; D remains ambiguous. Read coverage stops 1 residue before the CDR3 terminus; the germline J gene supplies the remainder. V was trimmed by 1 base and J by 2 bases, leaving 4 bases between them. The V gene's germline CDR1 is NSHNY and CDR2 SYGAGN. This CDR3 has 12 amino acids.